These 22 T cell receptor beta chains were all obtained from the same sample, sequenced in a study of cytomegalovirus exposure and HLA in healthy donors. Primers for the PCR totalled 60 Vbeta and 13 Jbeta. This table comes from immunoSEQ multiplex PCR, and its TCRdb copy is limited to in-frame clones, with some not included. This sample yields 180,000 or so clones, of which around 80% are seen a single time; less than 0.9% belongs to the top ten. The sequenced sample was PBMCs. Source of these receptors: a female donor in good health and CMV-seronegative.

The chain combines TRBV18 with TRBJ1-2, with a possible D match to TRBD1 (5 bases). The CDR3 extends over 13 amino acids. The V gene lost 6 bases and the J gene lost 4 bases, with 12 bases spanning the gap. CDR1 is KGHSH, CDR2 LQKENI, per germline. CDR3 coding DNA: TGTGCCAGCTCCACGGACAAGTCCTATGGCTACACCTTC. Translating gives CASSTDKSYGYTF.

The chain recombines TRBV7-2 with TRBJ2-1, with no clear D. CDR3 length equals 11 residues. Deletions cut 4 bases from V and 6 bases from J, with 4 bases between. The germline gives CDR1 SGHTA, CDR2 FQGNSA. CDR3 sequence reads: CASSSINEQFF. The CDR3 DNA reads TGTGCCAGCAGCTCCATCAATGAGCAGTTCTTC.

J is TRBJ2-4 and V is TRBV4-2; 12 bases match TRBD2. The CDR3 is made up of 17 amino acids. Unmatched junction bases numbered 13, after V lost 1 base and J lost 12 bases. Germline V gene data show CDR1 as LGHNA and CDR2 as YNFKEQ. CDR3 nucleotide sequence: TGTGCCAGCAGCCAAGGGGCTAGCGGGAGGGCCGTGGACAGTCAGTACTTC. Protein: CASSQGASGRAVDSQYF.

This clone turned up a few times. The chain is built from TRBV6-4 and TRBJ2-3, with D possibly matching TRBD1 (5 bases). V lost 0 bases and J lost 4, with 11 bases in between. The CDR3 sequence is 15 residues long. Per germline, CDR1 MRHNA and CDR2 SNTAGT. CDR3 in DNA: TGTGCCAGCAGTGACTCGAACCAGGGTTCAGATACGCAGTATTTT. Amino acids: CASSDSNQGSDTQYF.

This clone was counted only a few times. This chain links TRBV2 with TRBJ1-5, with a tentative D call TRBD1 (6 bases). V shed 4 bases and J shed 2 bases, with 12 bases lying between them. Germline-derived CDR1 and CDR2 are SNHLY and FYNNEI. CDR3 length: 15 residues. The CDR3 DNA sequence: TGTGCCAGCAGTGCACAGGGAATTGGCAATCAGCCCCAGCATTTT. Its translation: CASSAQGIGNQPQHF.

The chain recombines TRBV6-1 with TRBJ2-7; D call uncertain. V shed 6 bases and J shed 4 bases, with 13 bases lying between them. This CDR3 has 13 residues. CDR1 and CDR2 (germline): MNHNS, SASEGT. The CDR3 DNA follows: TGTGCCAGCAGCGGAGACGGAAAGTACGAGCAGTACTTC. It translates to CASSGDGKYEQYF.

The J gene is TRBJ1-2, the V gene TRBV5-8; 10 bases are a match to TRBD1. This CDR3 comprises 16 residues. With V trimmed by 0 bases and J by 4 bases, 6 bases remained unmatched. CDR1 and CDR2 from the germline V gene are SGHTS and YDEGEE. DNA for the CDR3: TGTGCCAGCAGCTTGGGACAGGGGGCGTCAGGCTATGGCTACACCTTC. Protein sequence: CASSLGQGASGYGYTF.

This chain connects TRBV6-6 to TRBJ2-7; 8 bases map to TRBD2. The CDR3 contains 13 residues. V shed 6 bases, J shed 0 bases, and the junction held 1 base outside the gene matches. Germline CDR1 reads MNHNY; CDR2 reads SVGAGI (reference sequence). CDR3 coding DNA: TGTGCCAGCAGGCGGGGGGACTCCTACGAGCAGTACTTC. The encoded protein is CASRRGDSYEQYF.

This chain links TRBV6-7 with TRBJ2-2; D gene uncertain. TRBV6-7 is annotated as an ORF whose role is uncertain. There are 17 residues in the CDR3. V gave up 2 bases and J gave up 0 bases, with 13 bases separating them. The CDR3 here is CASSYDRPGSNTGELFF. The CDR3 DNA reads TGTGCCAGCAGTTACGACCGTCCCGGGTCGAACACCGGGGAGCTGTTTTTT.

A note on this clone: Other DNA sequences in the same sample also yield this CDR3. The CDR3 region is CASSLGEETQYF. CDR3 nucleotides: TGTGCCAGCAGCCTTGGGGAGGAGACCCAGTACTTC. The rearrangement links TRBV7-2 to TRBJ2-5; possible D gene TRBD2, 5 bases. The CDR3 is made up of 12 amino acids. The V and J ends lost 5 bases and 5 bases respectively, with 9 bases between them. The germline CDR1 and CDR2 sequences are SGHTA and FQGNSA.

This chain connects TRBV6-1 to TRBJ1-4, with TRBD1 as a possible D gene (6 bases). V was shortened by 4 bases and J by 8 bases, with 17 bases between the two germline ends. Germline V gives CDR1 MNHNS, CDR2 SASEGT. CDR3 length: 15 amino acids. The CDR3 loop is CASSGAGEGGEKLFF. The CDR3 DNA follows: TGTGCCAGCAGTGGAGCAGGGGAGGGGGGAGAAAAACTGTTTTTT.

The rearrangement uses TRBV11-2 and TRBJ2-5, with D possibly matching TRBD2 (5 bases). Germline CDR1 reads SGHAT; CDR2 reads FQNNGV. The CDR3 spans 13 residues. V dropped 1 base and J dropped 3 bases, with 6 bases sitting between them. Here the CDR3 reads CASSLGGEETQYF. The CDR3 coding sequence is TGTGCCAGCAGCTTAGGGGGAGAAGAGACCCAGTACTTC.

The chain recombines TRBV7-2 with TRBJ2-7, with 8 bases identical to TRBD1. This CDR3 comprises 13 residues. J lost 6 bases, V lost 5 bases, and 6 bases had no gene match. From germline, CDR1 is SGHTA and CDR2 FQGNSA. CDR3 protein: CASSPGGQGEQYF. The DNA for the CDR3 is TGTGCCAGCAGCCCCGGTGGACAGGGCGAGCAGTACTTC.

The J gene is TRBJ2-7, the V gene TRBV7-9, with 10 bases aligning to TRBD1. There are 14 residues in the CDR3. The J segment lost 4 bases and the V segment lost 4 bases, leaving 4 bases of the junction unmatched. From germline, CDR1 is SEHNR and CDR2 FQNEAQ (reference sequence). The CDR3 here is CASSSGQGTYEQYF. CDR3 nucleotides: TGTGCCAGCAGCTCGGGACAGGGGACATACGAGCAGTACTTC. The complete variable domain, with remaining parts taken from reference TRBV7-9 and TRBJ2-7, reads DTGVSQNPRHKITKRGQNVTFRCDPISEHNRLYWYRQTLGQGPEFLTYFQNEAQLEKSRLLSDRFSAERPKGSFSTLEIQRTEQGDSAMYLCASSSGQGTYEQYFGPGTRLTVT.

The rearrangement uses TRBV6-6 and TRBJ1-2; D might be TRBD1 (5 bases). V lost 3 bases to trimming and J lost 8 bases, with 13 bases between them. The CDR3 is made up of 13 amino acids. The germline V gene has CDR1 MNHNY and CDR2 SVGAGI (reference sequence). Here the CDR3 DNA reads TGTGCCAGCAGTTATGGGGTTGGGGGGGGCTACACCTTC. Its protein product is CASSYGVGGGYTF.

J is TRBJ1-2 and V is TRBV10-3, with TRBD1 matching 8 bases. J gave up 8 bases and V 7 bases, and 6 bases lay outside the gene matches. Germline V lookup: CDR1 ENHRY, CDR2 SYGVKD. The CDR3 spans 12 residues. The CDR3: CAITGGLGGYTF. The DNA of the CDR3 is TGTGCCATCACAGGGGGCTTGGGGGGCTACACCTTC.

V is TRBV6-1 and J is TRBJ1-4; D gene ambiguous. There are 15 residues in the CDR3. Trimming left V 2 bases short and J 3 bases short, with 10 bases between. Germline lookup yields CDR1 MNHNS and CDR2 SASEGT. The CDR3 is CASSEIGLANEKLFF. CDR3 DNA sequence: TGTGCCAGCAGTGAAATTGGGCTGGCTAATGAAAAACTGTTTTTT.

This chain uses TRBV27 with TRBJ1-1, with TRBD1 as a possible D gene (5 bases). Germline V gives CDR1 MNHEY, CDR2 SMNVEV (reference sequence). Trimming removed 2 bases from V and 5 bases from J, with 12 bases in between. The CDR3 has 14 residues. As DNA, the CDR3 is TGTGCCAGCAGTTTAAACGGGGGAGGGACTGAAGCTTTCTTT. Translating it yields CASSLNGGGTEAFF.

The CDR3 sequence: CASREQGTMNTEAFF. The CDR3 DNA sequence: TGTGCCAGCAGGGAACAGGGGACCATGAACACTGAAGCTTTCTTT. The rearrangement links TRBV28 to TRBJ1-1; 7 nucleotides match TRBD1. Germline lookup yields CDR1 MDHEN and CDR2 SYDVKM. This CDR3 comprises 15 residues. With 6 bases clipped from V and 0 bases from J, the junction kept 7 bases outside the gene matches.

The rearrangement uses TRBV9 and TRBJ1-1; a possible D gene is TRBD1 (6 bases). The CDR3 is made up of 13 amino acids. Trimming pared 6 bases from V and 4 bases from J, leaving 13 bases between. Per the germline V gene, CDR1 is SGDLS and CDR2 is YYNGEE. CDR3 sequence (DNA): TGTGCCAGCAATCTGGACAGTGGCACTGAAGCTTTCTTT. Translating gives CASNLDSGTEAFF.

In this sample, this clone turned up a few times. The gene calls are TRBV7-2 and TRBJ1-2; D is possibly TRBD1 (5 bases). V was clipped by 5 bases and J by 8 bases, with 9 bases between them. The CDR3 is made up of 11 amino acids. Germline CDR1 is SGHTA and CDR2 is FQGNSA. The CDR3 region is CASSPGFGYTF. Here the CDR3 DNA reads TGTGCCAGCAGCCCAGGGTTCGGCTACACCTTC.

The genes are TRBV2 and TRBJ2-1; 10 bases line up with TRBD2. Germline lookup yields CDR1 SNHLY and CDR2 FYNNEI. This CDR3 comprises 15 residues. J was trimmed by 7 bases and V by 6 bases; bases with no gene match: 9. DNA for the CDR3: TGTGCCAGCAGGGACAGCGGGAGGGCCGGTAATGAGCAGTTCTTC. Its translation is CASRDSGRAGNEQFF.